These 15 T cell receptor beta chains originate from one sample sequenced in a study of blood T cells in healthy people across ages. The second PCR ran about 6 to 12 cycles with a sample-barcoded 5' primer and J-beta primers. TCRdb fed the 5' RACE reads into MiXCR, producing one record per CDR3 protein. In the table there are around 900,000 distinct CDR3 sequences, 29% of which are singletons. The sample was blood. The receptors come from an elderly woman in good health.

Comments on this clonotype: A junction end diverges from the germline sequence, so it may reflect a read error. This chain connects TRBV10-1 to TRBJ1-1; no definite D call. The CDR3 is made up of 13 amino acids. Germline CDR1 is WNHNN and CDR2 is SYGVQD (reference sequence). The DNA for the CDR3 is TGCGCCAGCACAGAATCCGAGAACACCGAAGCTTTCTTT. Encoded protein: CASTESENTEAFF.

This rearrangement joins TRBV6-2 or TRBV6-3 to TRBJ2-1; either TRBD1 or TRBD2 may supply D (6 bases each). Germline loops: CDR1 MNHEY, CDR2 SVGEGT. The germline V and J ends were trimmed by 2 bases and 3 bases, with 11 bases remaining between them. The length of the CDR3 is 15 residues. The CDR3 reads CASSYRGPFYNEQFF. The CDR3 DNA reads as TGTGCCAGCAGTTACCGGGGGCCATTCTACAATGAGCAGTTCTTC.

This clonotype was observed a few times. This chain connects TRBV12-3 or TRBV12-4 to TRBJ2-1; TRBD2 agrees at 9 bases. Gene TRBJ2-7 matches the end of the DNA better, so the J call may be wrong. The CDR3 loop spans 15 amino acids. The DNA for the CDR3 is TGTGCCAGCAGTCCCAGCGGGGGGAACTACAATGAGCAGTACTTC. Translating gives CASSPSGGNYNEQYF.

CDR3 coding DNA: TGTGCCAGTCGGCCGGGACAGGACACTGAAGCTTTCTTT. It is translated as CASRPGQDTEAFF. The chain carries TRBV27 and TRBJ1-1; 8 bases agree with TRBD1. CDR1 MNHEY and CDR2 SMNVEV come from the germline V gene (reference sequence). The CDR3 runs to 13 residues. J gave up 3 bases and V 9 bases, and 6 bases lay outside the gene matches.

The rearrangement links TRBV7-9 to TRBJ1-4; D is undetermined. This CDR3 is built from 19 residues. Trimming took off 3 bases at V and 0 bases at J, with 20 bases between the two ends. Germline V lookup: CDR1 SEHNR, CDR2 FQNEAQ (reference sequence). CDR3 amino acids: CASSFTGWSAVATNEKLFF. The CDR3 nucleotides are TGTGCCAGCAGCTTTACGGGGTGGTCCGCAGTCGCAACTAATGAAAAACTGTTTTTT.

V gene TRBV11-2 combines with J gene TRBJ1-4, with TRBD1 matching 7 bases. CDR3 length: 15 amino acids. Trimming cost V 3 bases and J 7 bases; bases outside gene matches: 8. Germline V gene lookup returns CDR1 SGHAT and CDR2 FQNNGV. The CDR3 region is CASSLTGSLGEKLFF. CDR3 nucleotide sequence: TGTGCCAGCAGCTTGACAGGGTCGTTGGGTGAAAAACTGTTTTTT.

The chain recombines TRBV21-1 with TRBJ1-6. TRBV21-1 is recorded as a pseudogene. The CDR3 sequence is 16 residues long. The CDR3, as DNA: TGTGCCAGCAGCAATGTAGTAGGGTTAGCGAATTCACCCCTCCACTTT. Protein product: CASSNVVGLANSPLHF.

Notes on this clonotype: A much bigger clone sits one base away, suggesting this may be a read error. The V gene is TRBV11-1, the J gene TRBJ2-1, with 10 nucleotides matching TRBD2. Germline values: CDR1 SGHAT, CDR2 FQDESV (reference sequence). CDR3 length: 15 residues. The CDR3 sequence: CAGSTRAGGPNEQFF. CDR3 in DNA: TGTGCCGGCAGCACCAGAGCGGGGGGGCCCAATGAGCAGTTCTTC.

This clonotype was recorded at least ten times. The CDR3 nucleotides read TGCGCCAGCAGCTTGGACGCCCAGACGACAGATACGCAGTATTTT. Translation gives CASSLDAQTTDTQYF. This chain uses TRBV5-1 with TRBJ2-3; no clear D. The CDR3 runs to 15 residues. V gave up 0 bases and J gave up 3 bases, with 11 bases separating them. In germline, CDR1 is SGHRS, CDR2 YFSETQ.

This chain links TRBV5-1 with TRBJ2-1; 7 bases line up with TRBD2. Germline assignment: CDR1 SGHRS and CDR2 YFSETQ. CDR3 length equals 17 residues. With V trimmed by 0 bases and J by 2 bases, 8 bases remained unmatched. CDR3 in DNA: TGCGCCAGCAGCTTGGGGAAGACTAGCATCACCTACAATGAGCAGTTCTTC. Translation: CASSLGKTSITYNEQFF.

The CDR3 DNA reads as TGCAGTGCTAAGCGGGACGCATCCCAAGAGACCCAGTACTTC. This sequence encodes CSAKRDASQETQYF. The chain has TRBV20-1 and TRBJ2-5, with TRBD2 matching 7 bases. J was trimmed by 1 base and V by 4 bases; bases with no gene match: 6. The CDR3 contains 14 residues. Germline CDR1 and CDR2: DFQATT and SNEGSKA (reference sequence).

The rearrangement links TRBV5-1 to TRBJ2-5, with 9 bases identical to TRBD1. The CDR3 covers 15 residues. The germline CDR1 and CDR2 sequences are SGHRS and YFSETQ. The V segment lost 1 base and the J segment 11 bases; nucleotides outside the gene matches: 12. The CDR3 nucleotides are TGCGCCAGCAGCTTGTGGGACAGGGCGGCCAATGAGCAGTACTTC. It translates to CASSLWDRAANEQYF. Combining the CDR3 with reference TRBV5-1 and TRBJ2-5 gives the whole variable domain KAGVTQTPRYLIKTRGQQVTLSCSPISGHRSVSWYQQTPGQGLQFLFEYFSETQRNKGNFPGRFSGRQFSNSRSEMNVSTLELGDSALYLCASSLWDRAANEQYFGPGTRLLVL.

About this clonotype: A read error is possible here, since a much larger clone lies one base away. The rearrangement joins TRBV12-3 or TRBV12-4 to TRBJ2-5; TRBD1 matches 9 bases. This CDR3 is built from 15 residues. The V and J ends lost 5 bases and 11 bases, in that order; junction bases with no gene match: 15. CDR3 residues: CASSARDRGGDEQYF. CDR3 nucleotides: TGTGCCAGCAGTGCCCGCGACAGGGGGGGTGATGAGCAGTACTTC.

This clonotype has only a few counts. Being one base from a much bigger clone, this may be a read error. The chain has TRBV11-2 and TRBJ2-7; 8 nucleotides agree with TRBD2. The CDR3 has 15 residues. V dropped 6 bases and J dropped 7; count of bases not matched to a gene: 14. CDR1 is SGHAT, CDR2 FQNNGV, per germline. Here the CDR3 reads CASRGNAGGYNEQYF. Here the CDR3 DNA reads TGTGCCAGCAGAGGAAACGCGGGGGGCTACAATGAGCAGTACTTC. The variable domain in full, completed from reference TRBV11-2 and TRBJ2-7, reads EAGVAQSPRYKIIEKRQSVAFWCNPISGHATLYWYQQILGQGPKLLIQFQNNGVVDDSQLPKDRFSAERLKGVDSTLKIQPAKLEDSAVYLCASRGNAGGYNEQYFGPGTRLTVT.

This clonotype was observed a handful of times. The DNA of the CDR3 is TGTGCCTGGGGACTATCCGAGGTAGGACCCCTCCACTTT. Amino acids: CAWGLSEVGPLHF. V usage is TRBV30 and J usage is TRBJ1-6; unclear D gene. V dropped 5 bases and J dropped 12 bases, with 17 bases sitting between them. The CDR3 totals 13 residues. Germline-derived CDR1 and CDR2 are GTSNPN and SVGIG (reference sequence).